This TCR beta chain emerged from a study of T cell repertoires in cytomegalovirus infection. Across the study: Based on public TCR beta signatures, there were indications of CMV infection and of a matching HLA type. Overall study results and limits: Frequencies of public TCR beta families were cumulated, and this identified carriers of CMV plus the relevant HLA. Dominant in the ex vivo response were TCR beta clonotypes restricted by HLA-C and specific for CMV.

TCRdb redid the calling of the reads with MiXCR, one entry per CDR3 protein. This sample has roughly 240,000 distinct CDR3 sequences, with approximately 7% found just once. The V gene lost 2 bases and the J gene lost 6 bases, with 16 bases spanning the gap. The germline V gene encodes CDR1 MNHEY and CDR2 SVGEGT. The CDR3 runs to 15 residues. Only a few counts were recorded for this clonotype. What it binds is unknown. This clonotype was obtained from a human donor in good health (CMV status not recorded). Some clones in this sample may be carry-over from other donors' samples. The source material was PBMCs. The chain recombines TRBV6-2 or TRBV6-3 with TRBJ1-1; D uncertain. The CDR3 sequence: CASSYPGSTRAEAFF. The CDR3 DNA reads as TGTGCCAGCAGTTACCCCGGGTCTACGAGGGCTGAAGCTTTCTTT.